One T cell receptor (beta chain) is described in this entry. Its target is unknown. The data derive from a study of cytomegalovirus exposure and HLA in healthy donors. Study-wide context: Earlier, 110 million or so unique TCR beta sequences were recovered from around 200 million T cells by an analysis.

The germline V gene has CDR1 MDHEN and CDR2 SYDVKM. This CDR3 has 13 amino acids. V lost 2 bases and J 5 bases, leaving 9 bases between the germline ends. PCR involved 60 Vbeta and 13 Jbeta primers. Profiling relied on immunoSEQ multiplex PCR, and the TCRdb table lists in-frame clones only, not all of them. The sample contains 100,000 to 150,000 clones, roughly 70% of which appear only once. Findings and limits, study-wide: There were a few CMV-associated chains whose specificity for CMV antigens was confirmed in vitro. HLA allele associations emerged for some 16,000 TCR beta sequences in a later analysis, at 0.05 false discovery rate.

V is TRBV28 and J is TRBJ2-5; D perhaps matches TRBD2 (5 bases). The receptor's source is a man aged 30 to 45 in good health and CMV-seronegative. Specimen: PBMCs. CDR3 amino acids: CASSLDRRETQYF. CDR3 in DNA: TGTGCCAGCAGTTTAGATCGGAGGGAGACCCAGTACTTC.